This TCR beta chain was documented in a study of T cell changes during pregnancy in multiple sclerosis. Germline V gives CDR1 SEHNR, CDR2 FQNEAQ (reference sequence). This CDR3 contains 16 residues. V gave up 3 bases and J gave up 9 bases; unmatched junction bases: 12. Method: immunoSEQ multiplex PCR; TCRdb's copy keeps in-frame clones and lacks some. The sample has about 42,000 clones, 91% seen once. This TCR derives from a female donor in good health, enrolled as a control in a pregnancy study. The specimen comprised CD4+ T cells from peripheral blood mononuclear cells, sampled after pregnancy. The chain uses TRBV7-9 and TRBJ2-1, with 9 bases identical to TRBD2. Written as DNA, the CDR3 is TGTGCCAGCAGCTTTGGGATAGCGGGAGAGGCCCGTGAGCAGTTCTTC. The encoded protein is CASSFGIAGEAREQFF.